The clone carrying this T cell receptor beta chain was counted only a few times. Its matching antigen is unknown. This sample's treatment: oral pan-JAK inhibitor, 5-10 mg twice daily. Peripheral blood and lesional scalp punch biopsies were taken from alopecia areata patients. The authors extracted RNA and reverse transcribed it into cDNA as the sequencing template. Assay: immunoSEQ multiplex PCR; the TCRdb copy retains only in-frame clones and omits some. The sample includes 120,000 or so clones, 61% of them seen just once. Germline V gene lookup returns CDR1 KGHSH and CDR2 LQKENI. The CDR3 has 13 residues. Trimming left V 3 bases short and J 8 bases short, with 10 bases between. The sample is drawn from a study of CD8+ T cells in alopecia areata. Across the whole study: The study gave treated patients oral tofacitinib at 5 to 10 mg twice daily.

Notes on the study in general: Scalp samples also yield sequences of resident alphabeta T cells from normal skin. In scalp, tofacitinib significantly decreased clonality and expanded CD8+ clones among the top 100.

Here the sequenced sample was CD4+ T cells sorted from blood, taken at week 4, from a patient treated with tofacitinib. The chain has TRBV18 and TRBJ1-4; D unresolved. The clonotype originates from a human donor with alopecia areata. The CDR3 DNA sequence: TGTGCCAGCTCACCGAGGATGGGGGAAAAACTGTTTTTT. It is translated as CASSPRMGEKLFF.